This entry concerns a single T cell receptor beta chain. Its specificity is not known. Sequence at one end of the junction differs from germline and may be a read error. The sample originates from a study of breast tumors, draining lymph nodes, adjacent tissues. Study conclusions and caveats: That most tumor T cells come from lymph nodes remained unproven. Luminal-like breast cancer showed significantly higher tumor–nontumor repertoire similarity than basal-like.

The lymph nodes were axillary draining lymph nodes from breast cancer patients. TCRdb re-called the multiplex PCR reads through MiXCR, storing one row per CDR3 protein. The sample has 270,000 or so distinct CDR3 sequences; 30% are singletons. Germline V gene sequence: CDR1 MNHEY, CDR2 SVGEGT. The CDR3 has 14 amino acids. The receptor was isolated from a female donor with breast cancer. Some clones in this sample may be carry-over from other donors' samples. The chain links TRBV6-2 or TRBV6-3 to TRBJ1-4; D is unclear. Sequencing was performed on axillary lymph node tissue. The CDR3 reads CASSYTRLDEELFF. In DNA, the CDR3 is TGTGCCAGCAGTTACACGAGGTTGGATGAAGAACTGTTTTTT.